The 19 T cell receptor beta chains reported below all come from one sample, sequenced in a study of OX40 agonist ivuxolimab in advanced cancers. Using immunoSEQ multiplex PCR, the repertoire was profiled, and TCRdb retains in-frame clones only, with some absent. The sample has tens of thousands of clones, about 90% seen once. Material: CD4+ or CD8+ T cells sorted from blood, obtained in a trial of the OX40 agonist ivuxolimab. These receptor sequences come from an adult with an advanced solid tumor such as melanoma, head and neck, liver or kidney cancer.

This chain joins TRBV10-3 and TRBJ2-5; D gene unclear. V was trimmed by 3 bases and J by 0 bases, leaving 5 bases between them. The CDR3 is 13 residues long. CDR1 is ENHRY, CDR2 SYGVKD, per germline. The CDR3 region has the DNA TGTGCCATCAGTGAAGAGTACCAAGAGACCCAGTACTTC. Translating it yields CAISEEYQETQYF.

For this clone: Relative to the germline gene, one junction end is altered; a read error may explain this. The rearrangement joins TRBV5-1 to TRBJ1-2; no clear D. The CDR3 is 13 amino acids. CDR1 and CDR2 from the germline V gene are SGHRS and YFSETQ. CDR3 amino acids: CASSLGSTDGYTF. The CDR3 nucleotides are TGTGCCAGCAGCTTGGGGTCGACGGATGGCTACACCTTC.

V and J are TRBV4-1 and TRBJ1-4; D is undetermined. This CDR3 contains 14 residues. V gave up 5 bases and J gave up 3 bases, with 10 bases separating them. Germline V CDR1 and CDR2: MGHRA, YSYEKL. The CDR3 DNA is TGCGCCAGCAGCACCAGCCCGGCTAATGAAAAACTGTTTTTT. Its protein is CASSTSPANEKLFF.

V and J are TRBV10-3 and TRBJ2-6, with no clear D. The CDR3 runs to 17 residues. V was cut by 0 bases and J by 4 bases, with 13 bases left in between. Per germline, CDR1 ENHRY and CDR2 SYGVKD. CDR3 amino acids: CAISESSVAPGANVLTF. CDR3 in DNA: TGTGCCATCAGTGAGTCGTCGGTAGCCCCCGGGGCCAACGTCCTGACTTTC.

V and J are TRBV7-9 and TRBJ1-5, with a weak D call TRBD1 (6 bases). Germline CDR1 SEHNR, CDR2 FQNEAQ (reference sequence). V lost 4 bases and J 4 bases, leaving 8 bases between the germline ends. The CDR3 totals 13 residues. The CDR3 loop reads CASSSGANQPQHF. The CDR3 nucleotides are TGTGCCAGCAGCTCAGGGGCGAATCAGCCCCAGCATTTT.

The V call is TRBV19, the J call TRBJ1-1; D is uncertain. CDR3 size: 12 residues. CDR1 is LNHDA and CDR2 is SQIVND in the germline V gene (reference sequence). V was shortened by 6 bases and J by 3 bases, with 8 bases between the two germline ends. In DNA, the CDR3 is TGTGCCAGTAGCAACGGAGACACTGAAGCTTTCTTT. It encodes CASSNGDTEAFF.

CDR3 region: CASSPLPPRTSGGKTYEQYF. The DNA of the CDR3 is TGTGCCAGCAGTCCACTACCCCCGCGGACTAGCGGGGGGAAGACCTACGAGCAGTACTTC. The chain couples TRBV27 to TRBJ2-7; 14 bases match TRBD2. The CDR3 is 20 residues long. The germline gives CDR1 MNHEY, CDR2 SMNVEV (reference sequence). V was clipped by 5 bases and J by 2 bases; unmatched bases: 17.

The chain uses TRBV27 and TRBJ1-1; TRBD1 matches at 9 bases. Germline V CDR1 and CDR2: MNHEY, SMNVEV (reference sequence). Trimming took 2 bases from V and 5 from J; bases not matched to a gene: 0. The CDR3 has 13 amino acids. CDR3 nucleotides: TGTGCCAGCAGTTTAGACAGGGGGACTGAAGCTTTCTTT. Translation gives CASSLDRGTEAFF.

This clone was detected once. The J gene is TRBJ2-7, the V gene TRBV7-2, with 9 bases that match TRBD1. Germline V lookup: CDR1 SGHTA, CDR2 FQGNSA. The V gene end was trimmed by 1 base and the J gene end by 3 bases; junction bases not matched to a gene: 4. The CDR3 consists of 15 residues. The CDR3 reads CASSLGTGVGYEQYF. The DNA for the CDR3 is TGTGCCAGCAGCTTAGGGACAGGGGTGGGCTACGAGCAGTACTTC.

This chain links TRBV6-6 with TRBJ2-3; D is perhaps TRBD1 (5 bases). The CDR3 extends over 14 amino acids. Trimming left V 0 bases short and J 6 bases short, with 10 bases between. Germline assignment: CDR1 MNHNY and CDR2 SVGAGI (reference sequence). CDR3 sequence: CASSYSTEADTQYF. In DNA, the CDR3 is TGTGCCAGCAGTTACTCGACAGAAGCGGATACGCAGTATTTT.

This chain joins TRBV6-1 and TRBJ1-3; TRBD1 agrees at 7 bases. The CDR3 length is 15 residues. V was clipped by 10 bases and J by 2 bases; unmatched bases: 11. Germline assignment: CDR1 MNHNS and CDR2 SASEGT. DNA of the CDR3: TGTGCCACCTCTTCCGACAGGGAGACTGGAAACACCATATATTTT. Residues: CATSSDRETGNTIYF.

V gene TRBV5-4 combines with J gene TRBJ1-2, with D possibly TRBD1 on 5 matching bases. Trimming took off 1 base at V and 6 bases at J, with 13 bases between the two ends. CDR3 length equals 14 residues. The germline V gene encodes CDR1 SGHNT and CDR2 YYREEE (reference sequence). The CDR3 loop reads CASSLTGHVDGYTF. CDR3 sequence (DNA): TGTGCCAGCAGCTTGACGGGGCACGTAGATGGCTACACCTTC. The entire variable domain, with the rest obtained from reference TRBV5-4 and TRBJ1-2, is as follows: ETGVTQSPTHLIKTRGQQVTLRCSSQSGHNTVSWYQQALGQGPQFIFQYYREEENGRGNFPPRFSGLQFPNYSSELNVNALELDDSALYLCASSLTGHVDGYTFGSGTRLTVV.

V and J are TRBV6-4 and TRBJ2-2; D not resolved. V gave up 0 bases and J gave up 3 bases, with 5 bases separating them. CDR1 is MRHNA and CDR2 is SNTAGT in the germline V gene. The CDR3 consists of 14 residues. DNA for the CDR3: TGTGCCAGCAGTGACTCGACGGACACCGGGGAGCTGTTTTTT. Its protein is CASSDSTDTGELFF.

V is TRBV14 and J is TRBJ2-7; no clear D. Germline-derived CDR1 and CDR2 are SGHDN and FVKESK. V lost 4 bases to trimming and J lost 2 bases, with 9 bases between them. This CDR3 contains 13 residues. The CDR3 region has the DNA TGTGCCAGCAGCCCCAGGCCTACCTACGAGCAGTACTTC. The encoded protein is CASSPRPTYEQYF.

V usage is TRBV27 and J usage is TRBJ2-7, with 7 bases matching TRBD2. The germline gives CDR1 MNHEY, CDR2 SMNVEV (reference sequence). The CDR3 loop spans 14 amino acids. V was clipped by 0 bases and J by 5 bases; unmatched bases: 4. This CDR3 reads CASSLSGAGNEQYF. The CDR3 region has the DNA TGTGCCAGCAGTTTATCGGGAGCGGGAAACGAGCAGTACTTC.

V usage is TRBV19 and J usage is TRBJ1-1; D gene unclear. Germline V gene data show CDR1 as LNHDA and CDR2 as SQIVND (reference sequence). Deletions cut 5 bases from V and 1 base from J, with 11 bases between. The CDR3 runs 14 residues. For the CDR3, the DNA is TGTGCCAGTAGTTCTTACGACGGGAACACTGAAGCTTTCTTT. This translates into CASSSYDGNTEAFF.

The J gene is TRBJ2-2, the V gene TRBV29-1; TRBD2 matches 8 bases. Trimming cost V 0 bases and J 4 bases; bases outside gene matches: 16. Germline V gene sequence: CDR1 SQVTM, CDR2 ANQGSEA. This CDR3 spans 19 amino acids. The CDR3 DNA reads TGCAGCGTTGAAGATTCAGAAGGCGCGGGGGGACTGGTCACCGGGGAGCTGTTTTTT. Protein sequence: CSVEDSEGAGGLVTGELFF.

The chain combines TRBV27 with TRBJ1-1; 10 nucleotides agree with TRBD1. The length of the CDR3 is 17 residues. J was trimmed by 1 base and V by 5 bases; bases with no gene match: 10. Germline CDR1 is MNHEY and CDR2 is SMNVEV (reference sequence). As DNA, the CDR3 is TGTGCCAGCAGTCCGTATGGGACAGGGGTTCCGAACACTGAAGCTTTCTTT. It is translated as CASSPYGTGVPNTEAFF.

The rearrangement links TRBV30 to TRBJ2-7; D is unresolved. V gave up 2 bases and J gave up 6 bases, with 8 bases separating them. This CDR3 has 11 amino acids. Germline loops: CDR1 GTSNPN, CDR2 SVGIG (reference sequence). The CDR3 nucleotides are TGTGCCTGGAGTCCACCCGGCGAGCAGTACTTC. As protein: CAWSPPGEQYF.